This is a list of T cell receptor beta chains from one sample in a study of blood T cells in healthy people across ages. From the 5' RACE reads, TCRdb called clonotypes with MiXCR, one entry per CDR3 protein. The sample gives almost 550,000 distinct CDR3 sequences, more than 20% of which show up once; less than 9% is in the top ten. These data were likewise used in another study, on T cells of mothers and their children.

Sequenced: blood. Every receptor here comes from a boy between 5 and 17 years old in good health. The CDR3 runs from the conserved cysteine through the conserved F or W.

V	J	CDR3
TRBV4-3	-	CASSQDLGERRVNEQFF
TRBV12-3/TRBV12-4	TRBJ2-5	CASSPRVAGEETQYF
TRBV5-6	TRBJ1-4	CASSLARRGLIEKLFF
TRBV7-8	TRBJ2-3	CASSLWYGTRTDTQYF
TRBV7-6	TRBJ1-1	CASSWDRGFRAFF
TRBV3-1	-	CASSPMVSWDEQFF
TRBV28	TRBJ1-5	CASSFQQGDNQPQHF
TRBV20-1	TRBJ2-5	CSATGTNYQETQYF
TRBV28	TRBJ1-2	CASRTAAGQGTYGYTF
TRBV11-3	TRBJ2-1	CASSLGSGGNNEQFF
TRBV6-6	TRBJ2-2	CASSSHGTGNTGELFF
TRBV28	TRBJ2-5	CASTPQGLAGGTQYF
TRBV30	TRBJ1-2	CAWSVHREPPHDTF
TRBV6-2/TRBV6-3	TRBJ2-7	CASSRQGPRRYEQYF
TRBV29-1	TRBJ1-1	CSGKTGGPLSMNTEAFF
TRBV5-1	TRBJ2-5	CASSLGQGAEVTQYF
TRBV6-2/TRBV6-3	TRBJ2-5	CASSYSELAGVQETQYF
TRBV27	TRBJ2-1	CASRAGGQDEQFF
TRBV20-1	TRBJ2-1	CSAGGGSSYNEQFF
TRBV20-1	TRBJ2-5	CSARGVQGGETETQYF
TRBV6-5	TRBJ2-1	CASSYEDNGGLRFF
TRBV6-1	TRBJ2-5	CASSEAVAGGTQYF
TRBV29-1	TRBJ1-1	CSVVDRVWGTEAFF
TRBV20-1	TRBJ2-3	CSARDISGSPDTQYF
TRBV4-1	TRBJ1-1	CASSPTIIRGGMNTEAFF
TRBV5-1	TRBJ1-2	CASSTSGRWGPTYTF
TRBV7-2	TRBJ2-1	CASSRSFRVGDYYNEQFF
TRBV29-1	TRBJ2-3	CSVEGLAGRADTQYF
TRBV7-3	-	CASSFGTGDYNEQFF